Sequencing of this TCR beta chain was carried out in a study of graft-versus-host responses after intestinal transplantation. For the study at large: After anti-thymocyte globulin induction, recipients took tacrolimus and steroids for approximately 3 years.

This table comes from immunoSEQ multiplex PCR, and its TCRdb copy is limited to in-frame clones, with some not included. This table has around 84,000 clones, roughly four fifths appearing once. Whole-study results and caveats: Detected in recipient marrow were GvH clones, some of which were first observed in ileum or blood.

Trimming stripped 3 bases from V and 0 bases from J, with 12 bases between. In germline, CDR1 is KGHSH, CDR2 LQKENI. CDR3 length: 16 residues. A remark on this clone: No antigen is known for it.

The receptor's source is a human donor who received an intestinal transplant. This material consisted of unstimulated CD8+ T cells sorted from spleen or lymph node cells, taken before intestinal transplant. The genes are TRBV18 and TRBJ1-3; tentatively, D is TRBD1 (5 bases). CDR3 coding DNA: TGTGCCAGCTCACCGCACAGGCGATTCTCTGGAAACACCATATATTTT. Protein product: CASSPHRRFSGNTIYF.